The T cell receptor beta chain described here comes from a study of identical twins. V lost 8 bases, J lost 0 bases, and 14 bases lay in between. This CDR3 contains 15 residues. Germline CDR1 and CDR2: MNHNS and SASEGT. From the 5' RACE reads, TCRdb called clonotypes with MiXCR, one entry per CDR3 protein. The data show about 890,000 distinct CDR3 sequences, approximately 13% seen once. These data also formed part of another study, on yellow fever vaccine responses in identical twins.

The sequenced sample was PBMCs. The chain has TRBV6-1 and TRBJ2-1; maybe TRBD2 (5 bases). The source of this sequence is a woman aged 18-30 years in good health. In DNA, the CDR3 is TGTGCCAGCGAGTATAGAGGGAGCTCCTACAATGAGCAGTTCTTC. This codes for CASEYRGSSYNEQFF.